This TCR beta chain comes out of a study of OX40 agonist ivuxolimab in advanced cancers. Turning to the study itself: Mean age about 60 years, range about 23 to 80; roughly 82% male. Allowance was made for prior anti-PD-1, anti-PD-L1 or anti-CTLA-4 therapy, and 35% to 40% had some.

A word on this clone: Its specificity is not known.

General study findings and limits: At doses 0.1 to 3.0 mg/kg, CD4+ and CD8+ clones expanded.

V was cut by 7 bases and J by 2 bases, with 14 bases left in between. The CDR3 sequence is 14 residues long. CDR1 and CDR2 (germline): SGHAT, FQDESV (reference sequence). Autoimmune disease history or systemic immunosuppression meant exclusion. TCRdb's table, derived via immunoSEQ multiplex PCR, lists solely in-frame clones and lacks some. The sample has 80,000 to 100,000 clones, about nine tenths seen once. Sequenced material: CD4+ or CD8+ T cells sorted from blood, taken in a trial of the OX40 agonist ivuxolimab. The chain has TRBV11-1 and TRBJ1-1; perhaps TRBD1 as D (5 bases). This sequence originates from an adult with an advanced solid tumor such as melanoma, head and neck, liver or kidney cancer. CDR3 nucleotides: TGTGCCAGCACCCAGGGACCGACAAACACTGAAGCTTTCTTT. It translates to CASTQGPTNTEAFF.